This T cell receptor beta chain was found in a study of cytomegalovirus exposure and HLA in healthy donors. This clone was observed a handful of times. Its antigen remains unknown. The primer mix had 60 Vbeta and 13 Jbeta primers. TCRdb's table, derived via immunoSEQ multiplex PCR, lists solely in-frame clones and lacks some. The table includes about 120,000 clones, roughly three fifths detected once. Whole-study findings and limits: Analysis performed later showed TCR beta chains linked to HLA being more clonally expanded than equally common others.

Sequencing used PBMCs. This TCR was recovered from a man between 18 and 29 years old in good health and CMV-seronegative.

CDR3 in DNA: TGTGCCAGCAGTTCCCGATCACAGGGCCCGATAGGCTATGGCTACACCTTC. It yields the protein CASSSRSQGPIGYGYTF. The rearrangement joins TRBV27 to TRBJ1-2; D perhaps matches TRBD1 (6 bases). Between the trimmed V and J ends, which lost 4 bases and 4 bases, there was a span of 22 bases. This CDR3 is built from 17 residues. From germline, CDR1 is MNHEY and CDR2 SMNVEV (reference sequence).